The clone carrying this T cell receptor beta chain was seen a single time. This specimen belongs to a study of blood T cell repertoires in COVID-19. Study-level background: Material from acute and convalescent COVID-19 was sourced from the United States, Italy and Spain. T cells, B-cell-depleted T cells, or PBMCs provided the cDNA or gDNA that served as material.

It was during active infection that Seattle patients were enrolled and then longitudinally followed. This CDR3 has 16 amino acids. Trimming took off 1 base at V and 1 base at J, with 11 bases between the two ends. Germline values: CDR1 SGHAT, CDR2 FQNNGV. As processed by the authors: Estimated nucleated cell counts came from reference gene primer amplification. TCRdb's copy holds only in-frame clones and misses some; the assay was immunoSEQ multiplex PCR. For V, J and clone size, that table is used; D and trimming come from the DNA. Altogether 200,000 to 300,000 clones are present, about 91% being singletons, with the ten largest covering 2.6%.

This chain links TRBV11-2 with TRBJ2-1; D is possibly TRBD1 (5 bases). The TCR originated in a person aged 18-30 years with COVID-19, enrolled during active disease. Material: peripheral blood. The DNA for the CDR3 is TGTGCCAGCAGCTTAGCAGTAGACAGTTCCTACAATGAGCAGTTCTTC. It specifies CASSLAVDSSYNEQFF.